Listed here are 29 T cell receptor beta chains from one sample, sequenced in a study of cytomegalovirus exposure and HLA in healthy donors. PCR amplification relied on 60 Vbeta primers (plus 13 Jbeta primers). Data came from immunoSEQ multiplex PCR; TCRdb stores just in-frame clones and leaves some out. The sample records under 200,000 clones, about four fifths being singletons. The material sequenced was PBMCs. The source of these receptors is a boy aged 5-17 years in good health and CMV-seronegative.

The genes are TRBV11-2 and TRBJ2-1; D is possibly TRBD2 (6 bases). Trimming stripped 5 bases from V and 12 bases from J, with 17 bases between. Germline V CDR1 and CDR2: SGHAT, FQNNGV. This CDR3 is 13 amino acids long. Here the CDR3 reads CASSPLAVRAQFF. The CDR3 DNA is TGTGCCAGCAGCCCACTAGCAGTCCGGGCGCAGTTCTTC.

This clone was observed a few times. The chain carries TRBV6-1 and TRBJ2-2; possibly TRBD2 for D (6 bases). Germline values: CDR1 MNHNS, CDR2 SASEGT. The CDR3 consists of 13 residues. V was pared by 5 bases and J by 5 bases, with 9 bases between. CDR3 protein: CASSPGETGELFF. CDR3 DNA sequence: TGTGCCAGCAGTCCGGGGGAAACCGGGGAGCTGTTTTTT.

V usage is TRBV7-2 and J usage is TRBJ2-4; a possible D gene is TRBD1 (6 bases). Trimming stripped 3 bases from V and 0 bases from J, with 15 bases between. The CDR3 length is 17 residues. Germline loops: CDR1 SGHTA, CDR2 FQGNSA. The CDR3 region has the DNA TGTGCCAGCAGCTTGCCCCGGGACATTTTAGCCAAAAACATTCAGTACTTC. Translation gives CASSLPRDILAKNIQYF.

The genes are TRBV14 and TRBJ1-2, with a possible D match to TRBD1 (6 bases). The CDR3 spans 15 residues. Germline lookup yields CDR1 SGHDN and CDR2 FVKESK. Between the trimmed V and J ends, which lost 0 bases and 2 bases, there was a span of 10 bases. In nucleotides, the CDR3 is TGTGCCAGCAGCCAAGAGACAGGAGGAAACTATGGCTACACCTTC. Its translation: CASSQETGGNYGYTF.

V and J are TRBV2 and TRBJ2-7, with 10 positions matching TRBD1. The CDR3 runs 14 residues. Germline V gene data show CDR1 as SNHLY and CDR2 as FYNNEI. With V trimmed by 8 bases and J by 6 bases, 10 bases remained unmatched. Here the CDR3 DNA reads TGTGCCAGCGGGGGGGACAGGGGATTTTTCGAGCAGTACTTC. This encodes CASGGDRGFFEQYF.

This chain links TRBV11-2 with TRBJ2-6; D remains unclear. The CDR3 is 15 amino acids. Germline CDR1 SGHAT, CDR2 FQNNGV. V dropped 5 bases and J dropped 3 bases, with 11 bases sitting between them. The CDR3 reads CASSPEFLGANVLTF. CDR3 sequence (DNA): TGTGCCAGCAGCCCGGAGTTCCTTGGGGCCAACGTCCTGACTTTC.

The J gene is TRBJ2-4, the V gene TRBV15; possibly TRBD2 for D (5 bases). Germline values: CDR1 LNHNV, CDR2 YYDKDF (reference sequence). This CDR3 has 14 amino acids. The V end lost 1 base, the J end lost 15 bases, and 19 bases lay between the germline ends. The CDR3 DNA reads TGTGCCACCAGCAGAGGGTCGGGGTCGAGTGTTAGGTACTTC. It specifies CATSRGSGSSVRYF.

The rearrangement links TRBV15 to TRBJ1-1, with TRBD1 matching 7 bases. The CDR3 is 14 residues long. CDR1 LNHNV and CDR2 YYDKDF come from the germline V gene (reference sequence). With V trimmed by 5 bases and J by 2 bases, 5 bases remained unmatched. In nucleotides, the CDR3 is TGTGCCACCAGCGGACAGGCCTTTAACACTGAAGCTTTCTTT. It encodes CATSGQAFNTEAFF.

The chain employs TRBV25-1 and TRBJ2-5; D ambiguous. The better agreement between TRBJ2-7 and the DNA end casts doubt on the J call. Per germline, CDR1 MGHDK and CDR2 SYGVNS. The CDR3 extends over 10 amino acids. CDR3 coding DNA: TGTGCCAGCAAGGACTACGAGCAGTACTTC. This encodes CASKDYEQYF.

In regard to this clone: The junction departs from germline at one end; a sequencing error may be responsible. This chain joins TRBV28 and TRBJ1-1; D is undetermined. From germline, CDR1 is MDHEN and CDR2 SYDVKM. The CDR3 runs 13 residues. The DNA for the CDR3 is TGTGCCAGCGGTTTTACGGGGAGGACTGAAGCTTTCTTT. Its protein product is CASGFTGRTEAFF.

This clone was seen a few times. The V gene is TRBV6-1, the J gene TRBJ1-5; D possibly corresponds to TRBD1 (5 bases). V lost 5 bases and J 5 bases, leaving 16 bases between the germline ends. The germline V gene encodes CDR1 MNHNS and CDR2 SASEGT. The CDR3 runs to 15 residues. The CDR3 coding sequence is TGTGCCAGCAGTTCTATTGGACACCCAGATCAGCCCCAGCATTTT. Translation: CASSSIGHPDQPQHF.

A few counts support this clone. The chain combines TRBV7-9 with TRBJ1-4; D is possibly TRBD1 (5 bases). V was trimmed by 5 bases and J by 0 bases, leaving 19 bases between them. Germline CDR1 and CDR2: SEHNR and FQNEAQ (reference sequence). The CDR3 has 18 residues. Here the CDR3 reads CASSRFTGTGATNEKLFF. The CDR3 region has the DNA TGTGCCAGCAGCCGATTTACGGGTACGGGGGCAACTAATGAAAAACTGTTTTTT. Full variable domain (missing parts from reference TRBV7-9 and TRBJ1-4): DTGVSQNPRHKITKRGQNVTFRCDPISEHNRLYWYRQTLGQGPEFLTYFQNEAQLEKSRLLSDRFSAERPKGSFSTLEIQRTEQGDSAMYLCASSRFTGTGATNEKLFFGSGTQLSVL.

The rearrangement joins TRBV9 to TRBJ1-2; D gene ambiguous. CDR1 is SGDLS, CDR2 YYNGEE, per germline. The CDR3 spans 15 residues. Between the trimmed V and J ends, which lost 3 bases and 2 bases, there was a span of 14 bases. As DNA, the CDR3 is TGTGCCAGCAGCGGCCGGACTGGCGCAAACTATGGCTACACCTTC. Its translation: CASSGRTGANYGYTF. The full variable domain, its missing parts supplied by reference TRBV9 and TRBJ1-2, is DSGVTQTPKHLITATGQRVTLRCSPRSGDLSVYWYQQSLDQGLQFLIQYYNGEERAKGNILERFSAQQFPDLHSELNLSSLELGDSALYFCASSGRTGANYGYTFGSGTRLTVV.

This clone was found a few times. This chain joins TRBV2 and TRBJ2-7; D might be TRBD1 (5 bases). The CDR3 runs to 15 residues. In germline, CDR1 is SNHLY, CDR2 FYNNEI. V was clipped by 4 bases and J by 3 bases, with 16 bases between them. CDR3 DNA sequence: TGTGCCAGCAGTGCAAGGTCCAGGGCTGTCTACGAGCAGTACTTC. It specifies CASSARSRAVYEQYF.

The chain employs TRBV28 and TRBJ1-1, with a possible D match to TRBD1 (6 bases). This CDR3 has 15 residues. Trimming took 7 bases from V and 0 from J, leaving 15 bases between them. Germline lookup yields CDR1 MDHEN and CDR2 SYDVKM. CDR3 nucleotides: TGTGCCAGCATAGGGGGGGACGGGGTGAACACTGAAGCTTTCTTT. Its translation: CASIGGDGVNTEAFF.

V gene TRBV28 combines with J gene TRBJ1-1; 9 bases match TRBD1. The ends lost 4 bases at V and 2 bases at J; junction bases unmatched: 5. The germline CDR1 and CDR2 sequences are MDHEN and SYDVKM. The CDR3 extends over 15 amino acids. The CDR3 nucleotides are TGTGCCAGCAGTTCGTGGGACAGGGCAAACACTGAAGCTTTCTTT. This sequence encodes CASSSWDRANTEAFF.

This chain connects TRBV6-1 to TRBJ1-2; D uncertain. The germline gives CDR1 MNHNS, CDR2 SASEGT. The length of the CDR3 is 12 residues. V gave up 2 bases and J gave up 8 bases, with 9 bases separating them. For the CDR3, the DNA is TGTGCCAGCAGTGAAAGAGGGAACGGCTACACCTTC. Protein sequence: CASSERGNGYTF.

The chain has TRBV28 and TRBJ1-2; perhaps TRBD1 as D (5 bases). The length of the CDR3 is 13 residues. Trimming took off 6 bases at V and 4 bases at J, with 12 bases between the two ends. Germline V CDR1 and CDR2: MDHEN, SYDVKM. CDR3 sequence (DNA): TGTGCCAGCAGCCTGGACATGAGCTATGGCTACACCTTC. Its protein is CASSLDMSYGYTF.

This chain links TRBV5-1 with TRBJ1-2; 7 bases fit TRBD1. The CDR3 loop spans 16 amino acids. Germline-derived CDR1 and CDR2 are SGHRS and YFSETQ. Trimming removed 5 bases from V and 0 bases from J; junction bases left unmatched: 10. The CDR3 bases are TGCGCCAGCAGGAGGGGACAGACCACTACTAACTATGGCTACACCTTC. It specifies CASRRGQTTTNYGYTF.

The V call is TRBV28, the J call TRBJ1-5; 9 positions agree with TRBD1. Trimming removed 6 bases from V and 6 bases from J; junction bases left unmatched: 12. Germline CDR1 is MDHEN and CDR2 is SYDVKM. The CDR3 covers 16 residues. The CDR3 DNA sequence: TGTGCCAGCAGGGAAACCGGGACAGGGAGTAGTCAGCCCCAGCATTTT. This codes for CASRETGTGSSQPQHF. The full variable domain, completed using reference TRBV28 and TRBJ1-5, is DVKVTQSSRYLVKRTGEKVFLECVQDMDHENMFWYRQDPGLGLRLIYFSYDVKMKEKGDIPEGYSVSREKKERFSLILESASTNQTSMYLCASRETGTGSSQPQHFGDGTRLSIL.

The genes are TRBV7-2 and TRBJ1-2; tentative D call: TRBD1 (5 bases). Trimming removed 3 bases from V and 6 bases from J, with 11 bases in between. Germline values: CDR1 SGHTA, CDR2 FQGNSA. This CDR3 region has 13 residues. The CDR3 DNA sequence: TGTGCCAGCAGCTTGGGCAGGGAGGATGGCTACACCTTC. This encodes CASSLGREDGYTF.

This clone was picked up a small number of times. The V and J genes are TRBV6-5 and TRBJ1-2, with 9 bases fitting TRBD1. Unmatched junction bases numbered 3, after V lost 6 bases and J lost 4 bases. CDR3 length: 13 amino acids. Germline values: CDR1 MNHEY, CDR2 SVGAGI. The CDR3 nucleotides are TGTGCCAGCAGCCAGACAGGGGGCTATGGCTACACCTTC. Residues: CASSQTGGYGYTF.

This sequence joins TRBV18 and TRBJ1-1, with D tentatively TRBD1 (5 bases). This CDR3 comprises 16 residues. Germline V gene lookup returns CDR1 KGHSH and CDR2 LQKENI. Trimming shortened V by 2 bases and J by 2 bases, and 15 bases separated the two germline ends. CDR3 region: CASSPTGAGYNTEAFF. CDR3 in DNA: TGTGCCAGCTCACCAACAGGCGCAGGGTACAACACTGAAGCTTTCTTT.

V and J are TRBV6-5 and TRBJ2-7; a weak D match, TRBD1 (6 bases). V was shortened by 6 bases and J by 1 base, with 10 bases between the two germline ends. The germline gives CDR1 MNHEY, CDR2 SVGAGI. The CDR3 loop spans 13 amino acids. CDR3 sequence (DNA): TGTGCCAGCAGACAGGGCAGGTCCTACGAGCAGTACTTC. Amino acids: CASRQGRSYEQYF.

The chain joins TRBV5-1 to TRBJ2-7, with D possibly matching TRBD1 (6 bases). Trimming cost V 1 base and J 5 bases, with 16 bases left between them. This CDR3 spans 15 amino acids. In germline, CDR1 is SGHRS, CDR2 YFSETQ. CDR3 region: CASSLTPVRGHEQYF. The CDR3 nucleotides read TGCGCCAGCAGCTTGACCCCGGTCAGGGGCCACGAGCAGTACTTC.

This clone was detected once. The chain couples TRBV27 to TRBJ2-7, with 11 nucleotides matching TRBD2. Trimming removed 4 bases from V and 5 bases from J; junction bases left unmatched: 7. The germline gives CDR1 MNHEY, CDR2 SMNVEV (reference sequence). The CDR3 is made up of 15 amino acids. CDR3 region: CASSSLAGGLNEQYF. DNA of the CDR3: TGTGCCAGCAGTTCCTTAGCGGGAGGGCTGAACGAGCAGTACTTC.

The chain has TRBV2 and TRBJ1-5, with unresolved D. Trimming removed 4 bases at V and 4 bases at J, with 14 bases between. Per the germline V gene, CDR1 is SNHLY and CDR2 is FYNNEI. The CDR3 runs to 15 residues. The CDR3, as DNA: TGTGCCAGCAGTGGGGCAGTCCCCCCTAATCAGCCCCAGCATTTT. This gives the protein CASSGAVPPNQPQHF. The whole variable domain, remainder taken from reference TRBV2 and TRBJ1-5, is EPEVTQTPSHQVTQMGQEVILRCVPISNHLYFYWYRQILGQKVEFLVSFYNNEISEKSEIFDDQFSVERPDGSNFTLKIRSTKLEDSAMYFCASSGAVPPNQPQHFGDGTRLSIL.

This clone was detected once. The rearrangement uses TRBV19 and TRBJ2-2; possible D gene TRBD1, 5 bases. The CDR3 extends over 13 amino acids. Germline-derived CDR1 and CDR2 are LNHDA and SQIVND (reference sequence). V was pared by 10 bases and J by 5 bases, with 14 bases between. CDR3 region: CATSGRQTGELFF. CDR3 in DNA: TGTGCCACGTCCGGACGACAGACCGGGGAGCTGTTTTTT.

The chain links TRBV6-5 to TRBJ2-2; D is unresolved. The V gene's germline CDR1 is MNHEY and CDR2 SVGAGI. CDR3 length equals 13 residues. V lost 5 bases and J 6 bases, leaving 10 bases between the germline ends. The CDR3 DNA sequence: TGTGCCAGCAGTCTTCAGGTCTCCGGGGAGCTGTTTTTT. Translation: CASSLQVSGELFF.